The source of this TCR beta chain is a study of blood T cells in healthy people across ages. Study conclusions and caveats: PBMCs went unsorted, and a conclusive naive versus antigen-experienced comparison was therefore prevented. Both higher diversity and more naive CD4+ cells marked long-lived donors when set against aged donors.

Notes on this clonotype: The antigen remains unidentified.

The authors ran a second PCR of about 7 to 11 cycles using a sample-barcoded 5' primer and a J-beta primer mix. Every molecule of cDNA carried a tag from a template-switch adaptor with 12 random nucleotides. One entry per CDR3 protein results from TCRdb running MiXCR on the 5' RACE reads. Here the sample spans hundreds of thousands of distinct CDR3 sequences, 30% to 45% being singletons. Peripheral blood, approximately 10 milliliters per donor, was collected. The TCR was taken from a man aged 18 to 29 in good health. The material sequenced was blood.

In DNA, the CDR3 is TGTGCCAGCAGCAAGGGACAGGGGGACCAGTACCAAGAGACCCAGTACTTC. Amino acid sequence: CASSKGQGDQYQETQYF. The chain links TRBV7-9 to TRBJ2-5; 11 bases are a match to TRBD1. The CDR3 is 17 residues long. The ends lost 5 bases at V and 0 bases at J; junction bases unmatched: 8. CDR1 is SEHNR and CDR2 is FQNEAQ in the germline V gene (reference sequence).